This note documents a single T cell receptor beta chain sequence. The entry originates in a study of technical replicates of blood from a few donors. Clones were read by immunoSEQ multiplex PCR, and TCRdb kept only the in-frame ones, dropping some. The table lists some 82,000 clones, around 94% of them singletons. Trimming at V came to 4 bases and at J to 4 bases, leaving 10 bases not matched to a gene. The germline V gene has CDR1 SNHLY and CDR2 FYNNEI. This CDR3 region has 17 residues. This clonotype was obtained from a human donor in good health. V is TRBV2 and J is TRBJ2-3; the match to TRBD2 covers 11 bases. The sequenced material came from T cells isolated from PBMCs. This CDR3 is CASSVVASGRLSDTQYF. The DNA for the CDR3 is TGTGCCAGCAGTGTGGTGGCTAGCGGGAGGTTATCAGATACGCAGTATTTT. Combining the CDR3 with reference TRBV2 and TRBJ2-3 gives the whole variable domain EPEVTQTPSHQVTQMGQEVILRCVPISNHLYFYWYRQILGQKVEFLVSFYNNEISEKSEIFDDQFSVERPDGSNFTLKIRSTKLEDSAMYFCASSVVASGRLSDTQYFGPGTRLTVL.